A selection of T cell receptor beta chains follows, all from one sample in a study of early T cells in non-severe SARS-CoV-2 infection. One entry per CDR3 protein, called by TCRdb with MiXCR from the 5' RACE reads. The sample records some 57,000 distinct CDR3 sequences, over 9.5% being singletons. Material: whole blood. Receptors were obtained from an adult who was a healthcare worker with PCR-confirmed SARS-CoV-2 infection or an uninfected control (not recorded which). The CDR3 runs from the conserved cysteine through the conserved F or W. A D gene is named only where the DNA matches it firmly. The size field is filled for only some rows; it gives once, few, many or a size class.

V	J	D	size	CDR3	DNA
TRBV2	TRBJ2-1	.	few	CAVGSEQFF	TGTGCCGTCGGGAGTGAGCAGTTCTTC
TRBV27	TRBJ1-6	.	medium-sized	CASSTLDSNSPLHF	TGTGCCAGTTCGACTCTAGACTCCAATTCACCCCTCCACTTT
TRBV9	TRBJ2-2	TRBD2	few	CASSSRDYLNTGELFF	TGTGCCAGCAGCTCGCGGGACTACCTAAACACCGGGGAGCTGTTTTTT
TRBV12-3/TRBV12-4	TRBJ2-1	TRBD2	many	CASRRSGRDYNEQFF	TGTGCCAGCAGACGGAGCGGGAGGGACTACAATGAGCAGTTCTTC
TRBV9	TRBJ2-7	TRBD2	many	CASSVGLGLVGYEQYF	TGTGCCAGCAGCGTAGGGCTTGGACTAGTAGGCTACGAGCAGTACTTC
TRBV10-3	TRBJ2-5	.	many	CAIKPGKGETQYF	TGTGCCATCAAACCAGGGAAGGGAGAGACCCAGTACTTC
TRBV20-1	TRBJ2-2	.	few	CSAPFGQPNTGELFF	TGCAGTGCTCCGTTTGGGCAACCGAACACCGGGGAGCTGTTTTTT
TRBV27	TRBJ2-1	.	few	CASSSSGEQFF	TGTGCCAGCAGCTCAAGCGGGGAGCAGTTCTTC
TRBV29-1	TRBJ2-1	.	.	CSVGGGPAAYNEQFF	TGCAGCGTTGGGGGGGGCCCCGCCGCCTACAATGAGCAGTTCTTC
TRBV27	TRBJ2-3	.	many	CASSLGTARDTQYF	TGTGCCAGCAGTTTGGGCACGGCGAGGGATACGCAGTATTTT
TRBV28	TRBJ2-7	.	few	CASTNSDGYEQYF	TGTGCCAGCACCAACTCGGACGGCTACGAGCAGTACTTC
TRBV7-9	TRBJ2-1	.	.	CASSLEHEQFF	TGTGCCAGCAGCTTAGAGCATGAGCAGTTCTTC
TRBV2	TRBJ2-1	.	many	CASMPYNEQFF	TGTGCCAGCATGCCCTACAATGAGCAGTTCTTC
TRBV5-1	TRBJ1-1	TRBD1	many	CASSLVTGEMAEAFF	TGCGCCAGCAGCTTGGTAACAGGGGAGATGGCTGAAGCTTTCTTT
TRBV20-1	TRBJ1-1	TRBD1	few	CSAMSGQGIHTEAFF	TGCAGTGCCATGTCAGGACAGGGGATTCACACTGAAGCTTTCTTT
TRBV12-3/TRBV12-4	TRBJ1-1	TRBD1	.	CASSIRGLEAFF	TGTGCCAGCAGTATCAGGGGGTTGGAAGCTTTCTTT
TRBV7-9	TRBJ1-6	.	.	CASSSDNSPLHF	TGTGCCAGCAGCTCAGATAATTCACCCCTCCACTTT